A single sample is the source of the 6 T cell receptor beta chains below, sequenced in a study of identical twins. From the 5' RACE reads, TCRdb called clonotypes with MiXCR, one entry per CDR3 protein. The data contain some 320,000 distinct CDR3 sequences, 9% to 15% of them seen just once; the ten biggest clones take up just over 7%. This sample also belongs to another study, concerning yellow fever vaccine responses in identical twins.

Material for sequencing was CD8+ T cells sorted from blood. Source of these receptors: a woman aged 18-29 years in good health.

This chain uses TRBV6-1 with TRBJ1-4; D is possibly TRBD1 (6 bases). The V gene lost 5 bases and the J gene lost 7 bases, with 17 bases spanning the gap. The CDR3 covers 15 residues. The germline CDR1 and CDR2 sequences are MNHNS and SASEGT. CDR3 loop: CASSQTGSGGEKLFF. DNA for the CDR3: TGTGCCAGCAGTCAAACAGGGTCCGGGGGTGAAAAACTGTTTTTT.

This clonotype has just a few counts. This chain joins TRBV6-5 and TRBJ2-3; weak D call: TRBD1 (6 bases). The CDR3 sequence is 13 residues long. Trimming removed 4 bases at V and 3 bases at J, with 8 bases between. The germline V gene has CDR1 MNHEY and CDR2 SVGAGI. The CDR3 reads CASSSDRTDTQYF. The DNA of the CDR3 is TGTGCCAGCAGTTCCGACAGGACAGATACGCAGTATTTT.

The gene calls are TRBV27 and TRBJ2-1, with 9 bases identical to TRBD1. After removal of 9 bases from V and 4 bases from J, the junction contained 10 bases not matched to a gene. The CDR3 spans 15 residues. Germline CDR1 is MNHEY and CDR2 is SMNVEV (reference sequence). Written as DNA, the CDR3 is TGTGCCAGTCGAGTGACAGGGGGGGCATACAATGAGCAGTTCTTC. Translated, it gives CASRVTGGAYNEQFF.

The sample holds many counts of this clonotype. The chain carries TRBV20-1 and TRBJ1-6, with 9 bases fitting TRBD1. This CDR3 is built from 15 residues. The V segment lost 0 bases and the J segment 10 bases; nucleotides outside the gene matches: 7. CDR1 is DFQATT, CDR2 SNEGSKA, per germline (reference sequence). This CDR3 is CSARDMGQGASPLHF. The CDR3 coding sequence is TGCAGTGCTAGAGATATGGGACAGGGCGCCTCACCCCTCCACTTT.

This clonotype was picked up many times. The chain links TRBV27 to TRBJ1-5, with a tentative D call TRBD1 (5 bases). CDR1 and CDR2 from the germline V gene are MNHEY and SMNVEV (reference sequence). The CDR3 is made up of 15 amino acids. V dropped 6 bases and J dropped 0 bases, with 12 bases sitting between them. DNA of the CDR3: TGTGCCAGCAGCCCTTCGGGGGGTAGCAATCAGCCCCAGCATTTT. This gives the protein CASSPSGGSNQPQHF.

This chain links TRBV5-1 with TRBJ2-7; TRBD2 matches at 7 bases. CDR3 length: 16 residues. The V segment lost 4 bases and the J segment 3 bases; nucleotides outside the gene matches: 13. CDR1 is SGHRS and CDR2 is YFSETQ in the germline V gene. Written as DNA, the CDR3 is TGCGCCAGCAGCGCTTACGGTTGGACTAGTCTCTACGAGCAGTACTTC. This gives the protein CASSAYGWTSLYEQYF.